What follows describes a single T cell receptor beta chain. There are 13 residues in the CDR3. Per the germline V gene, CDR1 is MDHEN and CDR2 is SYDVKM. V shed 6 bases and J shed 3 bases, with 9 bases lying between them. Profiling relied on immunoSEQ multiplex PCR, and the TCRdb table lists in-frame clones only, not all of them. The sample has about a million clones, about 77% seen once. These data come from a study of shared clonotypes between healthy human individuals. This clonotype was sampled from a man aged 18 to 35 in good health. Source material: memory CD4+ T cells sorted from blood. As for subset: CD45RA-negative fraction. The chain is built from TRBV28 and TRBJ1-3; the D is unclear. For the CDR3, the DNA is TGTGCCAGCAGCTTCATCTTTGGAAACACCATATATTTT. Translation: CASSFIFGNTIYF. The full variable domain, completed using reference TRBV28 and TRBJ1-3, is DVKVTQSSRYLVKRTGEKVFLECVQDMDHENMFWYRQDPGLGLRLIYFSYDVKMKEKGDIPEGYSVSREKKERFSLILESASTNQTSMYLCASSFIFGNTIYFGEGSWLTVV.